This T cell receptor beta chain was recovered during a study of cytomegalovirus exposure and HLA in healthy donors. PCR involved 60 Vbeta and 13 Jbeta primers. Method: immunoSEQ multiplex PCR; TCRdb's copy keeps in-frame clones and lacks some. The table includes 100,000 to 150,000 clones, 70% to 75% detected once. The CDR3 has 15 amino acids. Germline V lookup: CDR1 SGHRS, CDR2 YFSETQ. Trimming took 4 bases from V and 7 from J; bases not matched to a gene: 11. The TCR sequence derives from a male donor in good health and CMV-seronegative. V gene TRBV5-1 combines with J gene TRBJ1-2, with 9 bases matching TRBD1. The sequencing sample was made of PBMCs. CDR3 in DNA: TGCGCCAGCAGCGCGGGACAGGGTGAGAATGGTGGCTACACCTTC. Encoded protein: CASSAGQGENGGYTF.